This T cell receptor (beta chain) emerged from a study of T-cell reconstitution after alpha-beta-depleted transplantation in children (dated by TCRdb to 2015 to 2016). Study-wide context: Using TCR repertoire profiling, the study followed T-cell immune reconstitution in a quantitative way in children after TCRalphabeta/CD19-depleted allogeneic hematopoietic cell transplantation. Overall results and qualifications from the work: In some patients, high TCRbeta diversity at day 60 was attributed to recipient T cells and intrathymic progenitors that had survived conditioning. About two months after transplant, the apparently early recovery of alphabetaT-cell counts reportedly depended on just several hundred clones that had expanded rapidly and came from non-depleted graft cells. Over the following months the frequencies of hyperexpanded clones went down, and after one year T-cell counts and TCRbeta diversity were mostly credited to newly produced T cells.

The sample's treatment or condition label is to be understood as: allogeneic hematopoietic cell transplantation with graft depleted of TCRalphabeta T cells and CD19 B cells. The transplant recipients were children given TCRalphabeta/CD19-depleted allogeneic hematopoietic cell grafts. The library was built by means of PCR. TCRdb names Illumina HiSeq 2500 as the instrument used. TCR libraries were prepared with molecular barcoding, using unique molecular identifiers to normalize TCRbeta repertoire quantification. The public reads were quality trimmed at Q25 with fastp and then assembled into clones with MiXCR by TCRdb, keeping productive beta chains. Each record represents a unique CDR3 protein, reported with the most common genes and DNA among its rows. The sample contains 700,000 to 850,000 distinct CDR3 sequences, about 16% of them found a single time. The top ten hold about 5% of the sample. In its sample, this clonotype was seen a few times. Its antigen target is currently unknown. No base quality values were provided; no much bigger clone lies one nucleotide off.

The V and J ends are trimmed by 5 bases and 3 bases, leaving 20 bases between them. For CDR1 and CDR2, the germline V gene (reference sequence) lists SEHNR and FQNEAQ. Including the terminal cysteine and phenylalanine, the CDR3 comprises 16 residues. Just CDR3 DNA is preserved here, 48 bases in frame from base 1. The rearrangement combines TRBV7-9 with TRBJ2-7; 7 matching bases give a weak D call of TRBD2. The TCR was taken from a male patient under 18 who had a stem cell transplant for acute lymphoblastic leukemia, so the T cells may come from the graft donor. Sequences were derived from PBMCs, mostly from graft donor cells, sampled 360 days after TCRalphabeta/CD19-depleted stem cell transplant. The sequenced DNA is TGTGCCAGCAGCATGAGGGGGAGCGGGATCAGCTACGAGCAGTACTTC. Its protein is CASSMRGSGISYEQYF. The reference TRBV7-9 and TRBJ2-7 proteins fill in what lies around the CDR3, so the full variable domain reads DTGVSQNPRHKITKRGQNVTFRCDPISEHNRLYWYRQTLGQGPEFLTYFQNEAQLEKSRLLSDRFSAERPKGSFSTLEIQRTEQGDSAMYLCASSMRGSGISYEQYFGPGTRLTVT.